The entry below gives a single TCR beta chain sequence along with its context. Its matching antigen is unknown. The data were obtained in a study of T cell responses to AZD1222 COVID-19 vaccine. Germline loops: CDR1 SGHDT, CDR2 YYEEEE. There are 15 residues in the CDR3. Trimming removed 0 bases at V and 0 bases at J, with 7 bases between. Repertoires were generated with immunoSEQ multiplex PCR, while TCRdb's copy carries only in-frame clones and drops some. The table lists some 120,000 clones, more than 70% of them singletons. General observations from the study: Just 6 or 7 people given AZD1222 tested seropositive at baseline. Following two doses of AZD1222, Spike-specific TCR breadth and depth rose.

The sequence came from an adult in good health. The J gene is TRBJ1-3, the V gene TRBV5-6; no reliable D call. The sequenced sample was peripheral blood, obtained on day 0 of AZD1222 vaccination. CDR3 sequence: CASSLDGYSGNTIYF. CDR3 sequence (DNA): TGTGCCAGCAGCTTGGACGGATACTCTGGAAACACCATATATTTT.